Below, 10 T cell receptor beta chains from the same sample are listed, as sequenced in a study of cytomegalovirus exposure and HLA in healthy donors. The PCR employed 60 Vbeta primers together with 13 Jbeta primers. The data were produced by immunoSEQ multiplex PCR, yet TCRdb's version contains in-frame clones alone and is incomplete. The repertoire holds some 150,000 clones, with roughly 80% as singletons. Sequencing was performed on PBMCs. All receptors derive from a man younger than 35 in good health and CMV-seropositive.

The chain combines TRBV7-9 with TRBJ1-5; 7 nucleotides line up with TRBD1. Germline assignment: CDR1 SEHNR and CDR2 FQNEAQ (reference sequence). After removal of 1 base from V and 4 bases from J, the junction contained 10 bases not matched to a gene. CDR3 length: 17 residues. CDR3 loop: CASSLGTIRDSNQPQHF. In DNA, the CDR3 is TGTGCCAGCAGCTTAGGAACTATCCGGGACAGTAATCAGCCCCAGCATTTT.

The chain couples TRBV7-3 to TRBJ2-6; 8 bases fit TRBD2. CDR3 size: 18 residues. The V and J ends lost 2 bases and 2 bases, in that order; junction bases with no gene match: 8. In germline, CDR1 is SGHTA, CDR2 FQGTGA. The CDR3 region has the DNA TGTGCCAGCAGCTTACTTGGAGCAGCGGGGGCTGGGGCCAACGTCCTGACTTTC. It is translated as CASSLLGAAGAGANVLTF.

This rearrangement joins TRBV7-6 to TRBJ2-5, with D perhaps TRBD1 (6 bases). The J call may be faulty, since TRBJ2-7 better matches the DNA end. This CDR3 is 16 amino acids long. The germline V gene has CDR1 SGHVS and CDR2 FNYEAQ. The CDR3 region has the DNA TGTGCCAGCAGCCCAGGACCAGGGGACGGGACCTACGAGCAGTACTTC. Translating it yields CASSPGPGDGTYEQYF.

The chain has TRBV29-1 and TRBJ2-7; D is uncertain. From germline, CDR1 is SQVTM and CDR2 ANQGSEA. Trimming cost V 6 bases and J 3 bases, with 15 bases left between them. The CDR3 has 13 amino acids. The CDR3 is CSVLLLENYEQYF. CDR3 in DNA: TGCAGCGTCCTCTTATTGGAGAACTACGAGCAGTACTTC.

The J gene is TRBJ1-3, the V gene TRBV19, with 8 bases identical to TRBD1. The CDR3 runs 15 residues. With 3 bases clipped from V and 2 bases from J, the junction kept 3 bases outside the gene matches. CDR1 and CDR2 (germline): LNHDA, SQIVND (reference sequence). The CDR3 coding sequence is TGTGCCAGTAGTATGGACAGGGAGGCTGGAAACACCATATATTTT. It is translated as CASSMDREAGNTIYF.

The rearrangement joins TRBV5-1 to TRBJ2-5; D uncertain. The V gene's germline CDR1 is SGHRS and CDR2 YFSETQ. With 3 bases removed from V and 2 bases from J, the gap between germline ends came to 11 bases. The CDR3 extends over 14 amino acids. The CDR3 is CASSSPPVQETQYF. DNA of the CDR3: TGCGCCAGCAGCTCCCCCCCCGTTCAAGAGACCCAGTACTTC.

This chain connects TRBV19 to TRBJ1-1, with 10 bases aligning to TRBD1. Unmatched junction bases numbered 8, after V lost 4 bases and J lost 6 bases. Germline loops: CDR1 LNHDA, CDR2 SQIVND (reference sequence). The CDR3 sequence is 15 residues long. The CDR3 nucleotides are TGTGCCAGTAGTACGGGACAGGGGACCGGGGCTGAAGCTTTCTTT. Translating it yields CASSTGQGTGAEAFF.

The chain combines TRBV4-1 with TRBJ2-5; D is undetermined. The J call may be faulty, since TRBJ2-7 better matches the DNA end. The CDR3 extends over 15 amino acids. Germline V CDR1 and CDR2: MGHRA, YSYEKL. The CDR3 DNA is TGCGCCAGCAGCCAAGTTGCCAGAACCGACTACGAGCAGTACTTC. It is translated as CASSQVARTDYEQYF.

V gene TRBV7-8 combines with J gene TRBJ1-1; D unresolved. V dropped 1 base and J dropped 4 bases, with 7 bases sitting between them. CDR1 SGHVS and CDR2 FQNEAQ come from the germline V gene. This CDR3 spans 13 amino acids. CDR3 bases: TGTGCCAGCAGCTTAGGTCCGGTCACTGAAGCTTTCTTT. It codes for CASSLGPVTEAFF.

The CDR3 protein is CASSQVGTAANYGYTF. The CDR3 DNA reads as TGCGCCAGCAGCCAAGTTGGGACAGCGGCAAACTATGGCTACACCTTC. The genes are TRBV4-3 and TRBJ1-2, with 7 bases identical to TRBD1. Unmatched junction bases numbered 7, after V lost 1 base and J lost 2 bases. Germline CDR1 is LGHNA and CDR2 is YSLEER. The CDR3 extends over 16 amino acids.